These 11 T cell receptor beta chains were sequenced from one sample in a study of T cell responses to AZD1222 COVID-19 vaccine. Generated by immunoSEQ multiplex PCR, the TCRdb table keeps only in-frame clones and is missing some. The table shows approximately 190,000 clones, with approximately 91% occurring only once. Source: peripheral blood, taken on day 0 of AZD1222 vaccination. The receptors stem from an adult in good health.

V gene TRBV5-4 combines with J gene TRBJ1-1; D remains ambiguous. In germline, CDR1 is SGHNT, CDR2 YYREEE (reference sequence). This CDR3 has 13 residues. Trimming removed 4 bases at V and 9 bases at J, with 16 bases between. CDR3 sequence: CASSGGRNKQAFF. The CDR3 DNA is TGTGCCAGCAGCGGAGGGAGGAACAAACAAGCTTTCTTT.

A single count supports this clone. This chain connects TRBV7-9 to TRBJ2-7; 9 bases are shared with TRBD2. V trimming: 5 bases; J trimming: 0 bases; junction bases outside the gene matches: 5. Germline assignment: CDR1 SEHNR and CDR2 FQNEAQ (reference sequence). CDR3 length: 15 residues. CDR3 residues: CASSPQLAGSYEQYF. DNA for the CDR3: TGTGCCAGCAGCCCCCAACTAGCGGGCTCCTACGAGCAGTACTTC. The complete variable domain, with remaining parts taken from reference TRBV7-9 and TRBJ2-7, reads DTGVSQNPRHKITKRGQNVTFRCDPISEHNRLYWYRQTLGQGPEFLTYFQNEAQLEKSRLLSDRFSAERPKGSFSTLEIQRTEQGDSAMYLCASSPQLAGSYEQYFGPGTRLTVT.

The chain employs TRBV5-4 and TRBJ1-2; 10 bases agree with TRBD1. Looked up from germline, CDR1 is SGHNT and CDR2 is YYREEE (reference sequence). This CDR3 is built from 13 residues. Trimming cost V 4 bases and J 9 bases; bases outside gene matches: 6. The DNA of the CDR3 is TGTGCCAGCAGCCGGGACAGGGGTGGGCGCTACACCTTC. The encoded protein is CASSRDRGGRYTF.

V and J are TRBV18 and TRBJ1-1; D is possibly TRBD1 (5 bases). Germline V CDR1 and CDR2: KGHSH, LQKENI. V gave up 2 bases and J gave up 0 bases, with 10 bases separating them. The CDR3 has 15 amino acids. The DNA of the CDR3 is TGTGCCAGCTCACCAGGGGGGATAGTGAACACTGAAGCTTTCTTT. It encodes CASSPGGIVNTEAFF.

The chain uses TRBV5-1 and TRBJ1-1, with D unresolved. Per the germline V gene, CDR1 is SGHRS and CDR2 is YFSETQ. CDR3 length: 14 amino acids. The V end was cut by 1 base, the J end by 2 bases, with 9 bases between. As DNA, the CDR3 is TGCGCCAGCAGCTTGTATCCGGGAAACACTGAAGCTTTCTTT. This sequence encodes CASSLYPGNTEAFF.

The chain carries TRBV7-7 and TRBJ2-5; 7 bases fit TRBD1. This CDR3 is built from 13 residues. From germline, CDR1 is SSHAT and CDR2 FNYEAQ (reference sequence). V shed 5 bases, J shed 3 bases, and the junction held 3 bases outside the gene matches. The CDR3 DNA reads as TGTGCCAGCAGCGTTGACAGGGAAGAGACCCAGTACTTC. Encoded protein: CASSVDREETQYF.

The chain's CDR3 is CASSHTSGDTDTQYF. The CDR3 DNA reads as TGTGCCAGCAGCCATACTAGCGGGGACACAGATACGCAGTATTTT. The genes are TRBV3-1 (or the pseudogene TRBV3-2) and TRBJ2-3; 10 bases map to TRBD2. The CDR3 is 15 residues long. The germline V gene encodes CDR1 LGHDT and CDR2 YNNKEL (reference sequence). The junction had 2 bases not matched to a gene; V was cut back by 3 bases and J by 2 bases.

The J gene is TRBJ2-5, the V gene TRBV3-1 (or the pseudogene TRBV3-2); TRBD2 agrees at 9 bases. This CDR3 has 15 residues. The trim removed 1 base at V and 5 bases at J, leaving 5 bases unmatched. The V gene's germline CDR1 is LGHDT and CDR2 YNNKEL (reference sequence). CDR3: CASSQGLAVPETQYF. Here the CDR3 DNA reads TGTGCCAGCAGCCAAGGACTAGCGGTCCCGGAGACCCAGTACTTC.

The chain uses TRBV19 and TRBJ2-1; the D gene is possibly TRBD1 (6 bases). The CDR3 is 13 amino acids. Germline V gene data show CDR1 as LNHDA and CDR2 as SQIVND (reference sequence). Trimming cost V 8 bases and J 0 bases, with 8 bases left between them. The CDR3 sequence is CASQGGSYNEQFF. DNA for the CDR3: TGTGCCAGTCAAGGGGGCTCCTACAATGAGCAGTTCTTC.

V gene TRBV28 combines with J gene TRBJ1-1; possibly TRBD1 for D (5 bases). The germline V gene encodes CDR1 MDHEN and CDR2 SYDVKM. This CDR3 is built from 14 residues. Trimming stripped 7 bases from V and 1 base from J, with 13 bases between. The CDR3 nucleotides are TGTGCCAGCACCACCGCCAGGGAGAACACTGAAGCTTTCTTT. This translates into CASTTARENTEAFF.

The J gene is TRBJ2-7, the V gene TRBV10-3; D gene unclear. Trimming took 8 bases from V and 9 from J, leaving 29 bases between them. From germline, CDR1 is ENHRY and CDR2 SYGVKD. CDR3 length: 16 residues. The CDR3 sequence: CAIAEDRAPNLGGQYF. CDR3 nucleotides: TGTGCCATCGCCGAGGACCGGGCCCCAAACTTGGGCGGGCAGTACTTC.